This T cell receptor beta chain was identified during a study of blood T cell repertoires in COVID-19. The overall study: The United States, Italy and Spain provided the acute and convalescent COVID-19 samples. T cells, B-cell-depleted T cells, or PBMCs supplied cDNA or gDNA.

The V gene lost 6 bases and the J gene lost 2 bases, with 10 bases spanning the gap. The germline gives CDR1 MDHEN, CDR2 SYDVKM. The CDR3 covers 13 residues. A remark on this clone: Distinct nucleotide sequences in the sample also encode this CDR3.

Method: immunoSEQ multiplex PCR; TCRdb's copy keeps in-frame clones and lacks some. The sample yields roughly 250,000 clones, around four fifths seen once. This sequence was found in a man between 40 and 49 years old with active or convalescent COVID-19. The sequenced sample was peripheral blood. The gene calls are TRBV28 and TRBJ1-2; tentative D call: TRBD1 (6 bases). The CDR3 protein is CASSLDRNYGYTF. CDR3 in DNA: TGTGCCAGCAGCCTGGACAGAAACTATGGCTACACCTTC.